These 10 T cell receptor beta chains share one sample of origin, sequenced in a study of spatial heterogeneity in lung cancer. TCRdb reprocessed the 5' RACE reads with MiXCR, giving one entry per CDR3 protein. The data show about 29,000 distinct CDR3 sequences, 8.4% seen once. Time point of the sample: sample taken at primary tumor resection. Whole RNA from tumor, nontumor lung or frozen PBMC was sequenced unsorted. The sequencing here drew on PBMCs, taken at surgery. These receptors all stem from a female donor with early-stage non-small cell lung cancer.

The DNA for the CDR3 is TGCAGTGCTAGCTCATCTAATTCACCCCTCCACTTT. This sequence encodes CSASSSNSPLHF. The chain couples TRBV20-1 to TRBJ1-6; unclear D gene. This CDR3 contains 12 residues. CDR1 is DFQATT and CDR2 is SNEGSKA in the germline V gene (reference sequence). V dropped 3 bases and J dropped 6 bases, with 6 bases sitting between them.

Details on this clonotype: A much larger clone lies a single base off, so this may be a read error. V gene TRBV12-5 combines with J gene TRBJ2-1; no clear D gene. The J call is in doubt because the DNA end fits TRBJ2-7 better. The CDR3 totals 14 residues. Germline lookup yields CDR1 LGHNT and CDR2 FRNRAP. CDR3 protein: CASGLEPSGNEQYF. CDR3 bases: TGTGCTAGTGGTTTGGAGCCGTCAGGCAATGAGCAGTACTTC.

CDR3 sequence: CASSSKGTSGSNEQFF. The CDR3, as DNA: TGTGCCAGCAGCTCAAAAGGGACTAGCGGGTCTAATGAGCAGTTCTTC. The rearrangement joins TRBV7-3 to TRBJ2-1; 12 bases fit TRBD2. The CDR3 is 16 residues long. V gave up 4 bases and J gave up 7 bases; unmatched junction bases: 8. The germline CDR1 and CDR2 sequences are SGHTA and FQGTGA.

This clonotype was seen at least ten times. The rearrangement links TRBV4-2 to TRBJ1-2; 9 bases fit TRBD1. V gave up 3 bases and J gave up 5 bases; unmatched junction bases: 4. The CDR3 has 14 amino acids. From germline, CDR1 is LGHNA and CDR2 YNFKEQ. Here the CDR3 reads CASSQADRGYGYTF. The DNA of the CDR3 is TGTGCCAGCAGCCAGGCCGACAGGGGGTATGGCTACACCTTC.

There are many counts of this clonotype. This chain uses TRBV10-3 with TRBJ1-2; D may be TRBD1 (6 bases). The germline V gene encodes CDR1 ENHRY and CDR2 SYGVKD. The CDR3 runs 15 residues. The germline V and J ends were trimmed by 4 bases and 5 bases, with 17 bases remaining between them. The CDR3 protein is CAISAGATELYGYTF. For the CDR3, the DNA is TGTGCCATCAGTGCGGGGGCGACGGAACTTTATGGCTACACCTTC.

This clonotype was counted ten times or more. Germline and junction disagree at one end, which may indicate a read error. V is TRBV7-7 and J is TRBJ2-5; D unclear. Germline V CDR1 and CDR2: SSHAT, FNYEAQ (reference sequence). The CDR3 has 15 amino acids. The CDR3 region is CASSLGGSRQETQYF. The CDR3 nucleotides read TGTGCTAGCAGCTTAGGTGGTAGCCGTCAAGAGACCCAGTACTTC.

This clonotype was recorded a few times. The V call is TRBV7-8, the J call TRBJ2-7, with 8 bases identical to TRBD2. Trimming at V came to 1 base and at J to 0 bases, leaving 5 bases not matched to a gene. Germline lookup yields CDR1 SGHVS and CDR2 FQNEAQ. The CDR3 covers 16 residues. CDR3: CASSLGGAGVSYEQYV. The CDR3 region has the DNA TGTGCCAGCAGCTTAGGGGGAGCGGGAGTCTCCTACGAGCAGTACGTC.

A few counts support this clonotype. V gene TRBV11-2 combines with J gene TRBJ2-1; D remains unclear. With 1 base removed from V and 4 bases from J, the gap between germline ends came to 5 bases. Germline values: CDR1 SGHAT, CDR2 FQNNGV. The CDR3 is 13 residues long. CDR3 region: CASSLGSYNEQFF. The CDR3 bases are TGTGCCAGCAGCTTAGGTAGTTACAATGAGCAGTTCTTC. Full variable domain (missing parts from reference TRBV11-2 and TRBJ2-1): EAGVAQSPRYKIIEKRQSVAFWCNPISGHATLYWYQQILGQGPKLLIQFQNNGVVDDSQLPKDRFSAERLKGVDSTLKIQPAKLEDSAVYLCASSLGSYNEQFFGPGTRLTVL.

There are many counts of this clonotype. The chain joins TRBV7-2 to TRBJ2-3; 11 bases fit TRBD2. Germline loops: CDR1 SGHTA, CDR2 FQGNSA. This CDR3 spans 18 amino acids. Germline trimming cut 1 base from V and 1 base from J; bases unmatched to any gene: 7. The CDR3 loop reads CASSLVFTSGSGTDTQYF. CDR3 in DNA: TGTGCCAGCAGCTTAGTTTTTACTAGCGGGAGTGGCACAGATACGCAGTATTTT.

This clonotype has at least ten counts. CDR3 in DNA: TGTGCCAGCAACCCAGGGGACCCCCCGGTGGATACGCAGTATTTT. Translating gives CASNPGDPPVDTQYF. J is TRBJ2-3 and V is TRBV5-4; D possibly corresponds to TRBD1 (6 bases). Trimming pared 6 bases from V and 6 bases from J, leaving 20 bases between. Germline loops: CDR1 SGHNT, CDR2 YYREEE (reference sequence). The CDR3 contains 15 residues.